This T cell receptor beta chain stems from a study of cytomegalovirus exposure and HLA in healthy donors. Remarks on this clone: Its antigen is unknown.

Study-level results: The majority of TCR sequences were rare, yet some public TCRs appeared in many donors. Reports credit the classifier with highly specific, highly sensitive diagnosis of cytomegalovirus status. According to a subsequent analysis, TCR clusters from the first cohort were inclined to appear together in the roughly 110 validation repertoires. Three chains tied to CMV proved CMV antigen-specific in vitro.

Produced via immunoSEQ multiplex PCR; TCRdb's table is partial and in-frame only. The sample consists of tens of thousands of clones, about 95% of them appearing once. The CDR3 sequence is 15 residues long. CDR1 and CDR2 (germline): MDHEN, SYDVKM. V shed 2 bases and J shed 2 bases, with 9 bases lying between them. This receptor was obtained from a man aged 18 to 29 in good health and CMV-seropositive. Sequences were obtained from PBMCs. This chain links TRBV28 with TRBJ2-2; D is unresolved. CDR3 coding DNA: TGTGCCAGCAGTTTACTCGGTCCCAACACCGGGGAGCTGTTTTTT. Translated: CASSLLGPNTGELFF. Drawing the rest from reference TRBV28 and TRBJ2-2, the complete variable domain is DVKVTQSSRYLVKRTGEKVFLECVQDMDHENMFWYRQDPGLGLRLIYFSYDVKMKEKGDIPEGYSVSREKKERFSLILESASTNQTSMYLCASSLLGPNTGELFFGEGSRLTVL.